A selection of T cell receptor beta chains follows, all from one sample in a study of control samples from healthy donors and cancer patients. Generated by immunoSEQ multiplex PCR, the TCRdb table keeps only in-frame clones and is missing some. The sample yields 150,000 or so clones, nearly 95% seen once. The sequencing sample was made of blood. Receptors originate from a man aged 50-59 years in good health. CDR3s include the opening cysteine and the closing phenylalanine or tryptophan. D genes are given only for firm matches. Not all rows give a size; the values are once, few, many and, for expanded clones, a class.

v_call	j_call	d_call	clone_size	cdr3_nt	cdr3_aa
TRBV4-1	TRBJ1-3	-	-	TGCGCCAGCACCTTGGAGGGGGTGAACTCTGGAAACACCATATATTTT	CASTLEGVNSGNTIYF
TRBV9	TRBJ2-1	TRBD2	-	TGTGCCAGCAGCGCCCACCTCGGGCGGGAGTTCAATGAGCAGTTCTTC	CASSAHLGREFNEQFF
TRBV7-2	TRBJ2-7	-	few	TGTGCCAGCAGCCGGGTTAGGCTTTACGAGCAGTACTTC	CASSRVRLYEQYF
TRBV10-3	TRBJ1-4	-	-	TGTGCCATCAGTAGGGACGGTCCTAATGAAAAACTGTTTTTT	CAISRDGPNEKLFF
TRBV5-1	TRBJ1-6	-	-	TGCGCCAGCAGCTTGGACAGTTTTTCACCCCTCCACTTT	CASSLDSFSPLHF
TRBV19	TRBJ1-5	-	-	TGTGCCAGTAGTATAGGAGGCGGTGGCAATCAGCCCCAGCATTTT	CASSIGGGGNQPQHF
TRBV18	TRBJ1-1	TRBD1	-	TGTGCCAGCTCACCATCGACCGGGACAGTGAACACTGAAGCTTTCTTT	CASSPSTGTVNTEAFF
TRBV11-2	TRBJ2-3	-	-	TGTGCCAGCACCCTAGAAGATCTCACAGATACGCAGTATTTT	CASTLEDLTDTQYF
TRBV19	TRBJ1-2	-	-	TGTGCCAGTAGTGCGTCAGGGCCCAACTATGGCTACACCTTC	CASSASGPNYGYTF
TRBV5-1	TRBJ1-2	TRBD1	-	TGCGCCAGCAGTCCGTCTTGGACAGGCCTTAACTATGGCTACACCTTC	CASSPSWTGLNYGYTF
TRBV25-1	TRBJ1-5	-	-	TGTGCCAGCAGTGACTCGCCCGGTGAAGGGGGAGTATCGCAGCCCCAGCATTTT	CASSDSPGEGGVSQPQHF
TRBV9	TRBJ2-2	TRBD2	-	TGTGCCAGCAACGGGGGGCGGGAGGGCCCGGTCGGGGAGCTGTTTTTT	CASNGGREGPVGELFF
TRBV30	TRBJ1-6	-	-	TGTGCCTGGAGTGTGGGGAATAATTCACCCCTCCACTTT	CAWSVGNNSPLHF
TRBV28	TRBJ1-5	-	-	TGTGCCAGCAGCTCTCACGCCGCAGGAAGCAATCAGCCCCAGCATTTT	CASSSHAAGSNQPQHF
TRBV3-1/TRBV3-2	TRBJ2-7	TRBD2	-	TGTGCCAGCAGCCAAGATTTAGCGGGAGGTTTGGTCGAGCAGTACTTC	CASSQDLAGGLVEQYF
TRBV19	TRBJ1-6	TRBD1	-	TGTGCCAGTAGTATTTCCGGGACAGCCTATAATTCACCCCTCCACTTT	CASSISGTAYNSPLHF
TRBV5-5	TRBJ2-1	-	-	TGTGCCAGCAGCTTGACGAGCTCCTACAATGAGCAGTTCTTC	CASSLTSSYNEQFF
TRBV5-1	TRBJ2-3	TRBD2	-	TGCGCCAGCAGCTTGGGACTAGCGGGAGGGACAGATACGCAGTATTTT	CASSLGLAGGTDTQYF
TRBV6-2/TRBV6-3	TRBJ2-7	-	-	TGTGCCAGCAGTTACGAGCCATACTACGAGCAGTACTTC	CASSYEPYYEQYF
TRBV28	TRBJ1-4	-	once	TGTGCCAGCAGTTTACCAGGGTCGGGTGAAAAACTGTTTTTT	CASSLPGSGEKLFF
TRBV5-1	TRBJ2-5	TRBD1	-	TGCGCCAGCAGCTTGGGGGACAGGGGGCGCGGAGAGACCCAGTACTTC	CASSLGDRGRGETQYF
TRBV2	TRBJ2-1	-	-	TGTGCCAGCAGAGCCCAGGGCGTTACCTACAATGAGCAGTTCTTC	CASRAQGVTYNEQFF
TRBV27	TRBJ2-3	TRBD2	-	TGTGCCAGCAGTTTCTCTTCCTGGACTAGCGGGAGTCGTCTTGACACAGATACGCAGTATTTT	CASSFSSWTSGSRLDTDTQYF
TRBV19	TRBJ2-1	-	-	TGTGCCAGTAGTATAGGGGACTTCTACAATGAGCAGTTCTTC	CASSIGDFYNEQFF
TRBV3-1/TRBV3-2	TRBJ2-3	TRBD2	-	TGTGCCAGCAGCCAACCGACTAGCGGGAGGGTAGATACGCAGTATTTT	CASSQPTSGRVDTQYF